This T cell receptor (beta chain) came from a study of regulatory T cells in long-lasting Graves disease. Note on this clonotype: What it binds is unknown.

The time point here: newly diagnosed GD, antithyroid drugs for less than 3 months. PBMCs were the source of the RNA used for TCR sequencing. With iRepertoire HTBI primers and Arm-PCR of CDR3 regions, TCR beta libraries were built. TCRdb re-analysed the multiplex PCR reads in MiXCR, keeping a single row per CDR3 protein. This table holds approximately 360,000 distinct CDR3 sequences, about an eighth found once. Study outcomes and limitations: Persistent cases favored TRBV28, TRBJ1-2 and TRBJ2-5. Peripheral blood, not thyroid tissue, was the sole material studied.

Trimming pared 5 bases from V and 0 bases from J, leaving 14 bases between. The germline gives CDR1 DFQATT, CDR2 SNEGSKA (reference sequence). CDR3 length equals 15 residues. These data were also filed under a second study, of T cells in Graves' hyperthyroidism and ophthalmopathy. Per that study: Thyroid ultrasound, orbital computed tomography, clinical symptoms, and serum thyroxine and TRAb underpinned diagnoses. During a first-round RT-PCR of the TCR CDR3, the HTBI primer set was used.

The rearrangement links TRBV20-1 to TRBJ2-1; TRBD1 is a possible D gene (6 bases). The starting material was peripheral blood mononuclear cells (PBMCs), obtained at new diagnosis, from a patient treated with antithyroid drugs. This receptor was identified in a woman aged 18-35 years with Graves disease. The CDR3 sequence is CSADGTLSSYNEQFF. Written as DNA, the CDR3 is TGCAGTGCTGATGGGACACTGAGCTCCTACAATGAGCAGTTCTTC.